A selection of T cell receptor beta chains follows, all from one sample in a study of blood T cell repertoires in COVID-19. Sequenced by immunoSEQ multiplex PCR; TCRdb stores in-frame clones only, minus some. The repertoire holds some 60,000 clones, with less than 95% as singletons. Source material: peripheral blood. These receptor sequences come from a middle-aged man with acute or convalescent COVID-19. The CDR3 runs from the conserved cysteine through the conserved F or W. The D gene is left open where the match is weak.

cdr3_length,v_call,d_call,j_call,cdr3_aa
13,TRBV6-5,-,TRBJ1-6,CASSWQGRSPLHF
13,TRBV6-2/TRBV6-3,-,TRBJ2-1,CASSLRVGNEQFF
15,TRBV5-1,TRBD2,TRBJ2-1,CASSSEGTSGGEQFF
15,TRBV5-5,TRBD2,TRBJ2-1,CASSLSSGLINEQFF
14,TRBV19,-,TRBJ1-5,CASSRRGANQPQHF
12,TRBV5-4,-,TRBJ2-5,CASSLGVETQYF
17,TRBV11-2,-,TRBJ1-4,CASSTRLTGSSNEKLFF
15,TRBV3-1/TRBV3-2,TRBD2,TRBJ2-3,CASSQGLAGSDTQYF
15,TRBV9,-,TRBJ1-3,CASSPWDNSGNTIYF
15,TRBV28,-,TRBJ1-5,CASRATTGESQPQHF
14,TRBV25-1,-,TRBJ2-1,CASAGVRLGNEQFF
15,TRBV10-2,TRBD2,TRBJ2-7,CASREGTSGRYEQYF
12,TRBV3-1/TRBV3-2,-,TRBJ2-1,CASSQERGKLFF
16,TRBV6-2/TRBV6-3,TRBD1,TRBJ1-5,CASSRHNRGSNQPQHF
18,TRBV6-2/TRBV6-3,-,TRBJ1-1,CASSYYPTQSTMNTEAFF
12,TRBV15,-,TRBJ1-2,CATSRSTNGYTF
15,TRBV19,TRBD2,TRBJ2-3,CASSIRTSGRDTQYF
14,TRBV7-2,-,TRBJ2-7,CASSLGGSAYEQYF
15,TRBV28,-,TRBJ1-1,CASSLRGVMNTEAFF
13,TRBV18,-,TRBJ2-7,CASSPEGAYEQYF
15,TRBV5-4,TRBD1,TRBJ2-1,CASSPRTGGYNEQFF
15,TRBV25-1,-,TRBJ1-4,CASSESGITNEKLFF
17,TRBV3-1/TRBV3-2,TRBD1,TRBJ1-3,CASSPETGLGTGNTIYF
15,TRBV6-5,TRBD2,TRBJ2-7,CASSSGGLAYSEQYF
14,TRBV5-1,-,TRBJ1-4,CASSLVATNEKLFF
13,TRBV6-6,TRBD1,TRBJ1-1,CASTKQGRSEAFF
16,TRBV5-5,-,TRBJ1-4,CASSTGRESTNEKLFF
14,TRBV12-2,-,TRBJ2-2,CASYRLGNTGELFF
13,TRBV6-5,TRBD1,TRBJ1-2,CASRPGTGLGYTF
14,TRBV27,-,TRBJ2-3,CASSLRGFQDTQYF
15,TRBV5-4,-,TRBJ1-6,CASSFGSSYNSPLHF
14,TRBV5-1,-,TRBJ1-1,CASSLKTGNTEAFF
12,TRBV30,-,TRBJ2-1,CAWNSRANEQFF
12,TRBV3-1/TRBV3-2,-,TRBJ1-2,CASSPIRDKYTF
13,TRBV7-2,-,TRBJ1-3,CASSLPSGNTIYF
13,TRBV3-1/TRBV3-2,-,TRBJ1-3,CASSQDGSGTIYF
15,TRBV3-1/TRBV3-2,TRBD2,TRBJ2-7,CASSQAAASGYEQYF
13,TRBV6-5,-,TRBJ2-2,CASSFTGSRELFF
16,TRBV25-1,TRBD1,TRBJ1-4,CASSDPGQVPNEKLFF
13,TRBV18,-,TRBJ2-7,CASSPLNRDEQYF
17,TRBV5-1,-,TRBJ2-1,CASSPEGVQSSYNEQFF
16,TRBV9,-,TRBJ2-6,CASSGRQITGANVLTF
12,TRBV29-1,-,TRBJ1-2,CSVDSGVYGYTF
17,TRBV4-1,-,TRBJ2-2,CASSQDEVYRPTGELFF
15,TRBV6-6,-,TRBJ1-5,CASSPPGNSNQPQHF
13,TRBV12-3/TRBV12-4,TRBD1,TRBJ1-2,CASSRGQLYGYTF
15,TRBV9,-,TRBJ2-1,CASSPGGWSYNEQFF
15,TRBV6-5,-,TRBJ1-6,CASSYGGADNSPLHF
16,TRBV10-2,TRBD2,TRBJ2-7,CASSPFLAGGPYEQYF
16,TRBV5-4,TRBD1,TRBJ1-1,CASSQGTRAGGTEAFF
15,TRBV9,TRBD1,TRBJ1-2,CASSVGKGQLYGYTF
12,TRBV19,TRBD1,TRBJ2-1,CASSNAGQGTIF
19,TRBV5-6,TRBD1,TRBJ1-2,CASSFPNPMTGGAGYGYTF
14,TRBV6-5,-,TRBJ2-7,CASSYSWTSGEQYF
16,TRBV25-1,TRBD1,TRBJ1-1,CASSEWGGQGNTEAFF